Below are 31 T cell receptor beta chains sequenced from a single sample in a study of OX40 agonist ivuxolimab in advanced cancers. Using immunoSEQ multiplex PCR, the repertoire was profiled, and TCRdb retains in-frame clones only, with some absent. The sample carries 35,000 to 50,000 clones, 80% to 95% recorded once. The sample was CD4+ or CD8+ T cells sorted from blood, taken in a trial of the OX40 agonist ivuxolimab. The receptors derive from an adult with an advanced solid tumor such as melanoma, head and neck, liver or kidney cancer.

The chain uses TRBV5-1 and TRBJ2-1, with 9 bases fitting TRBD1. The CDR3 loop spans 15 amino acids. Germline loops: CDR1 SGHRS, CDR2 YFSETQ. V was pared by 0 bases and J by 7 bases, with 5 bases of the junction left unmatched. The DNA of the CDR3 is TGCGCCAGCAGCTTGGGAGGGACAGGGTCTAATGAGCAGTTCTTC. Translating gives CASSLGGTGSNEQFF.

The genes are TRBV27 and TRBJ2-5, with unresolved D. V was pared by 8 bases and J by 4 bases, with 8 bases between. CDR3 length: 11 amino acids. Germline V gives CDR1 MNHEY, CDR2 SMNVEV (reference sequence). CDR3 region: CASGRLETQYF. The DNA of the CDR3 is TGTGCCAGCGGAAGATTAGAGACCCAGTACTTC.

The rearrangement joins TRBV7-2 to TRBJ2-7; D might be TRBD2 (5 bases). Per germline, CDR1 SGHTA and CDR2 FQGNSA. This CDR3 is built from 15 residues. Trimming removed 4 bases from V and 6 bases from J, with 19 bases in between. CDR3 residues: CASSYGVVSLREQYF. CDR3 sequence (DNA): TGTGCCAGCAGCTACGGGGTGGTCTCGCTCCGCGAGCAGTACTTC.

This chain's CDR3 is CASSPPRGLADNEQFF. CDR3 nucleotide sequence: TGCGCCAGCAGCCCCCCCCGCGGGCTAGCCGACAATGAGCAGTTCTTC. The V gene is TRBV5-1, the J gene TRBJ2-1, with a weak D call TRBD2 (5 bases). The CDR3 loop spans 16 amino acids. V was cut by 4 bases and J by 5 bases, with 19 bases left in between. CDR1 and CDR2 from the germline V gene are SGHRS and YFSETQ. Full variable domain (missing parts from reference TRBV5-1 and TRBJ2-1): KAGVTQTPRYLIKTRGQQVTLSCSPISGHRSVSWYQQTPGQGLQFLFEYFSETQRNKGNFPGRFSGRQFSNSRSEMNVSTLELGDSALYLCASSPPRGLADNEQFFGPGTRLTVL.

In nucleotides, the CDR3 is TGTGCCAGCAGCCCCTTTTCGGGCTTCATGGAGCAGTACTTC. Translated, it gives CASSPFSGFMEQYF. The chain recombines TRBV11-2 with TRBJ2-5, with D uncertain. V shed 5 bases and J shed 11 bases, with 21 bases lying between them. The germline CDR1 and CDR2 sequences are SGHAT and FQNNGV. The CDR3 spans 14 residues.

In DNA form, the CDR3 reads TGCGCCAGCAGCTTGGACGGCAGCCTAGAAGAGACCCAGTACTTC. It translates to CASSLDGSLEETQYF. The J gene is TRBJ2-5, the V gene TRBV5-1; D remains unclear. CDR1 and CDR2 (germline): SGHRS, YFSETQ. V lost 0 bases to trimming and J lost 3 bases, with 12 bases between them. The CDR3 is 15 amino acids.

In this sample, this clone turned up a few times. The chain combines TRBV19 with TRBJ1-1; D uncertain. Germline V gives CDR1 LNHDA, CDR2 SQIVND (reference sequence). The V end was cut by 4 bases, the J end by 1 base, with 10 bases between. CDR3 length: 14 residues. CDR3 region: CASSTTGGNTEAFF. The CDR3 nucleotides read TGTGCCAGTAGTACGACCGGAGGGAACACTGAAGCTTTCTTT.

V gene TRBV11-2 combines with J gene TRBJ2-1, with 9 bases aligning to TRBD2. This CDR3 has 17 residues. Germline CDR1 SGHAT, CDR2 FQNNGV. V lost 0 bases to trimming and J lost 1 base; unmatched junction nucleotides: 4. The CDR3: CASSLEGGLASYNEQFF. The DNA of the CDR3 is TGTGCCAGCAGCTTAGAGGGTGGACTAGCGTCCTACAATGAGCAGTTCTTC.

The count of this clone is one. The genes are TRBV27 and TRBJ2-3, with no clear D. V was cut by 2 bases and J by 5 bases, with 11 bases left in between. Germline CDR1 is MNHEY and CDR2 is SMNVEV (reference sequence). This CDR3 is 14 amino acids long. In DNA form, the CDR3 reads TGTGCCAGCAGTTTACTGGGCTCGGAAGATACGCAGTATTTT. It specifies CASSLLGSEDTQYF.

The chain uses TRBV4-1 and TRBJ2-1, with 8 bases identical to TRBD2. V lost 2 bases to trimming and J lost 5 bases; unmatched junction nucleotides: 5. The CDR3 spans 15 residues. The germline V gene encodes CDR1 MGHRA and CDR2 YSYEKL. CDR3 sequence reads: CASSQPGTRDNEQFF. DNA of the CDR3: TGCGCCAGCAGCCAACCAGGGACTAGGGACAATGAGCAGTTCTTC.

The chain employs TRBV27 and TRBJ2-7, with D perhaps assigned TRBD1 or TRBD2 (5 bases each). V lost 2 bases and J 3 bases, leaving 17 bases between the germline ends. This CDR3 has 16 residues. The germline V gene has CDR1 MNHEY and CDR2 SMNVEV (reference sequence). The CDR3 DNA reads TGTGCCAGCAGTTTAGCCATGAGGGGTAGCAGCTACGAGCAGTACTTC. It translates to CASSLAMRGSSYEQYF.

The chain is built from TRBV28 and TRBJ1-4; 12 bases fit TRBD1. The CDR3 covers 16 residues. The V segment lost 6 bases and the J segment 7 bases; nucleotides outside the gene matches: 9. The germline V gene has CDR1 MDHEN and CDR2 SYDVKM. CDR3 nucleotides: TGTGCCAGCAGCCCGGGACAGGGGGCTGGGGGTGAAAAACTGTTTTTT. Its translation: CASSPGQGAGGEKLFF.

The gene calls are TRBV4-3 and TRBJ2-1, with 7 positions matching TRBD2. This CDR3 comprises 15 residues. V gave up 3 bases and J gave up 2 bases; unmatched junction bases: 4. The germline V gene has CDR1 LGHNA and CDR2 YSLEER. This chain's CDR3 is CASSQGGGPYNEQFF. DNA of the CDR3: TGCGCCAGCAGCCAGGGCGGGGGACCCTACAATGAGCAGTTCTTC.

The gene calls are TRBV2 and TRBJ2-7; D is perhaps TRBD1 or TRBD2 (5 bases each). V was cut by 7 bases and J by 3 bases, with 7 bases left in between. The CDR3 spans 11 residues. In germline, CDR1 is SNHLY, CDR2 FYNNEI. CDR3 bases: TGTGCCAGCATTGGGGGCTACGAGCAGTACTTC. Its translation is CASIGGYEQYF.

The J gene is TRBJ2-7, the V gene TRBV6-6, with 9 bases aligning to TRBD1. J lost 1 base, V lost 2 bases, and 3 bases had no gene match. CDR1 and CDR2 from the germline V gene are MNHNY and SVGAGI (reference sequence). The CDR3 extends over 15 amino acids. CDR3 bases: TGTGCCAGCAGTTACGGGGACAGGGTATCCTACGAGCAGTACTTC. As protein: CASSYGDRVSYEQYF.

With regard to this clone: The junction departs from germline at one end; a sequencing error may be responsible. This chain connects TRBV27 to TRBJ2-3; 7 bases align to TRBD1. This CDR3 is built from 12 residues. Per germline, CDR1 MNHEY and CDR2 SMNVEV (reference sequence). DNA of the CDR3: TGTGCCAGCAGTTTTGGGACAGTTACGCAGTATTTT. It yields the protein CASSFGTVTQYF.

CDR3 region: CSVTDSSYEQYF. In DNA form, the CDR3 reads TGCAGCGTTACGGACAGCTCCTACGAGCAGTACTTC. The chain couples TRBV29-1 to TRBJ2-7; possible D gene TRBD1, 6 bases. The CDR3 runs 12 residues. Germline CDR1 reads SQVTM; CDR2 reads ANQGSEA. V shed 5 bases and J shed 0 bases, with 8 bases lying between them.

CDR3 in amino acids: CASSLLKAGEQYF. The CDR3 DNA is TGTGCCAGCAGTTTATTGAAAGCGGGGGAGCAGTACTTC. The V gene is TRBV27, the J gene TRBJ2-7; TRBD2 matches 7 bases. Losses at the gene ends were 1 base for V and 7 bases for J; bases not matched to a gene: 4. This CDR3 is 13 amino acids long. Germline V lookup: CDR1 MNHEY, CDR2 SMNVEV (reference sequence).

This clone was observed once. The rearrangement joins TRBV5-1 to TRBJ1-2; D possibly corresponds to TRBD1 (6 bases). Germline V gene sequence: CDR1 SGHRS, CDR2 YFSETQ. The CDR3 spans 15 residues. V was shortened by 4 bases and J by 6 bases, with 19 bases between the two germline ends. CDR3 region: CASSPYPRGSDGYTF. The CDR3 coding sequence is TGCGCCAGCAGCCCCTACCCCAGGGGCTCGGATGGCTACACCTTC.

The genes are TRBV18 and TRBJ2-7; D gene unclear. The V gene's germline CDR1 is KGHSH and CDR2 LQKENI. This CDR3 has 15 amino acids. The ends were cut back, 8 bases at V and 0 bases at J, with 17 bases in the middle. This CDR3 is CASPLQSYSSYEQYF. CDR3 nucleotides: TGTGCCAGCCCACTCCAATCATACAGCTCCTACGAGCAGTACTTC.

This sequence joins TRBV30 and TRBJ2-1; D remains ambiguous. This CDR3 has 14 amino acids. The germline V gene has CDR1 GTSNPN and CDR2 SVGIG (reference sequence). V lost 0 bases and J 5 bases, leaving 11 bases between the germline ends. Written as DNA, the CDR3 is TGTGCCTGGAGTGTAGGGTTCGGTGACAATGAGCAGTTCTTC. Its translation: CAWSVGFGDNEQFF.

The V and J genes are TRBV2 and TRBJ2-5, with 9 bases identical to TRBD2. The CDR3 is 18 residues long. Germline trimming cut 7 bases from V and 5 bases from J; bases unmatched to any gene: 20. Germline CDR1 SNHLY, CDR2 FYNNEI. CDR3 DNA: TGTGCCAGCAAACAATTCCCGTCAGCGGGAGGATCAGAGGAGACCCAGTACTTC. Translating gives CASKQFPSAGGSEETQYF.

V and J are TRBV30 and TRBJ2-3, with D hard to call. Per germline, CDR1 GTSNPN and CDR2 SVGIG (reference sequence). There are 10 residues in the CDR3. The germline V and J ends were trimmed by 0 bases and 10 bases, with 5 bases remaining between them. The CDR3 DNA is TGTGCCTGGAGTGTGGGCGCGCAGTATTTT. Amino acid sequence: CAWSVGAQYF.

The chain has TRBV6-5 and TRBJ1-1; D gene unclear. Trimming pared 8 bases from V and 1 base from J, leaving 2 bases between. The CDR3 totals 10 residues. Germline V lookup: CDR1 MNHEY, CDR2 SVGAGI. The CDR3 loop reads CASQNTEAFF. Here the CDR3 DNA reads TGTGCCAGCCAGAACACTGAAGCTTTCTTT.

CDR3 region: CASSYTRISYEQYF. The DNA of the CDR3 is TGTGCCAGCAGTTATACCCGGATCTCCTACGAGCAGTACTTC. The V call is TRBV6-5, the J call TRBJ2-7, with no clear D. The germline V and J ends were trimmed by 3 bases and 0 bases, with 9 bases remaining between them. Germline V gene sequence: CDR1 MNHEY, CDR2 SVGAGI. The CDR3 contains 14 residues.

The chain combines TRBV9 with TRBJ2-5, with D possibly TRBD1 on 6 matching bases. The end of the DNA aligns better with TRBJ2-7, so the J call may be wrong. The CDR3 has 13 amino acids. Germline V gene sequence: CDR1 SGDLS, CDR2 YYNGEE. CDR3 sequence: CASSVADSYEQYF. The CDR3 nucleotides are TGTGCCAGCAGCGTAGCGGACAGCTACGAGCAGTACTTC.

This clone showed up just a few times. This sequence joins TRBV19 and TRBJ1-1; D uncertain. The germline V gene encodes CDR1 LNHDA and CDR2 SQIVND (reference sequence). The V gene lost 3 bases and the J gene lost 4 bases, with 3 bases spanning the gap. This CDR3 region has 11 residues. CDR3: CASSMSTEAFF. The CDR3 coding sequence is TGTGCCAGTAGTATGAGCACTGAAGCTTTCTTT.

This chain links TRBV7-9 with TRBJ1-1; no clear D. Germline V gives CDR1 SEHNR, CDR2 FQNEAQ (reference sequence). The CDR3 runs to 13 residues. V was clipped by 6 bases and J by 1 base, with 9 bases between them. The CDR3 region is CASRVVSNTEAFF. CDR3 coding DNA: TGTGCCAGCAGGGTGGTTTCGAACACTGAAGCTTTCTTT.

The rearrangement links TRBV4-1 to TRBJ1-2; 7 nucleotides align to TRBD1. CDR3 length: 16 residues. V was clipped by 4 bases and J by 0 bases; unmatched bases: 8. Germline CDR1 and CDR2: MGHRA and YSYEKL. As DNA, the CDR3 is TGCGCCAGCAGCCTCTCCAGGGGGAGTTCTAACTATGGCTACACCTTC. Protein: CASSLSRGSSNYGYTF.

The J gene is TRBJ2-2, the V gene TRBV29-1; possible D gene TRBD1, 5 bases. Looked up from germline, CDR1 is SQVTM and CDR2 is ANQGSEA. V gave up 3 bases and J gave up 2 bases, with 10 bases separating them. This CDR3 spans 14 amino acids. The CDR3 DNA reads as TGCAGCGTTGACCAGGGCGGAAACACCGGGGAGCTGTTTTTT. Its translation: CSVDQGGNTGELFF.

The J gene is TRBJ2-1, the V gene TRBV4-1; 11 positions match TRBD2. The CDR3 totals 17 residues. With 4 bases clipped from V and 0 bases from J, the junction kept 5 bases outside the gene matches. Germline V gene data show CDR1 as MGHRA and CDR2 as YSYEKL. In DNA form, the CDR3 reads TGCGCCAGCAGCCCGATGGGGACTAGCGGCTCCTACAATGAGCAGTTCTTC. Encoded protein: CASSPMGTSGSYNEQFF.